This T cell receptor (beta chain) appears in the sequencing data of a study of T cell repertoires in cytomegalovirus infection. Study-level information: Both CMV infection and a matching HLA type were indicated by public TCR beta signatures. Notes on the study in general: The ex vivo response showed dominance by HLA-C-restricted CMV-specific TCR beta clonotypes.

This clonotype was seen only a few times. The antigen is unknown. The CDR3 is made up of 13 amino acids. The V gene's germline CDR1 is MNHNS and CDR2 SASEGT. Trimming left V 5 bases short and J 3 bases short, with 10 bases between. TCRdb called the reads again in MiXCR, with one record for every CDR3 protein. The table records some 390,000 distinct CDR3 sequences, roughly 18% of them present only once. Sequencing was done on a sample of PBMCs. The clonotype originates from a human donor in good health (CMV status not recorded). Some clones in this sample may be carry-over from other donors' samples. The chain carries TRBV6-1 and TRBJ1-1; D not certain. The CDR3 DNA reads TGTGCCAGCAGTCGCGACGGTTACACTGAAGCTTTCTTT. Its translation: CASSRDGYTEAFF.